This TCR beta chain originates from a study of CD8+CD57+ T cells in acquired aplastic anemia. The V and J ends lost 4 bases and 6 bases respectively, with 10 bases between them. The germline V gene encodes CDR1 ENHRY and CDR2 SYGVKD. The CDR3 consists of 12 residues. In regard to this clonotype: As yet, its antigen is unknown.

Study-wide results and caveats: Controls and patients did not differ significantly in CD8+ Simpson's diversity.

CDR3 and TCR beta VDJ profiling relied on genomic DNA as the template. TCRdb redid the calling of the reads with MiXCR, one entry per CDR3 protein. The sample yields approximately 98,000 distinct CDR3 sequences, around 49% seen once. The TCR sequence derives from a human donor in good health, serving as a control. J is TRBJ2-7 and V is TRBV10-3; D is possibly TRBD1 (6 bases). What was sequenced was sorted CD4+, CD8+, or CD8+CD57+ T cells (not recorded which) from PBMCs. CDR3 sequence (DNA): TGTGCCATCAGTGGACCAGGGGCCGAGCAGTACTTC. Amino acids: CAISGPGAEQYF.